A selection of T cell receptor beta chains follows, all from one sample in a study of T cell responses to AZD1222 COVID-19 vaccine. Produced via immunoSEQ multiplex PCR; TCRdb's table is partial and in-frame only. The sample shows roughly 92,000 clones, around 87% of them seen only once. The sequencing used peripheral blood, collected on day 0 of AZD1222 vaccination. The receptors were gathered from an adult in good health. CDR3s include the opening cysteine and the closing phenylalanine or tryptophan. Each record gives: V gene, clone size, J gene, D gene, CDR3 DNA, CDR3 protein. The D gene is left open where the match is weak. Only some rows state a clone size, as once, few, many or a class for expanded clones.

TRBV4-2,NA,TRBJ1-5,TRBD1,TGTGCCAGCAGCCAAGGACAGGGGGCCCTACCTAGCAATCAGCCCCAGCATTTT,CASSQGQGALPSNQPQHF
TRBV7-6,NA,TRBJ1-3,NA,TGTGCCAGCAGCCTATCAGCGGGTTCTGGAAACACCATATATTTT,CASSLSAGSGNTIYF
TRBV7-2,NA,TRBJ1-3,TRBD1,TGTGCCAGCAGTTTACAGGGGGCGGTGGGAAACACCATATATTTT,CASSLQGAVGNTIYF
TRBV5-1,NA,TRBJ1-1,NA,TGCGCCAGCAGCTTCGAAGGAGTCACTGAAGCTTTCTTT,CASSFEGVTEAFF
TRBV13,NA,TRBJ2-7,TRBD2,TGTGCCAGCAGCCCAGAGGGCGGGGGGAGCTCCTACGAGCAGTACTTC,CASSPEGGGSSYEQYF
TRBV3-1/TRBV3-2,few,TRBJ1-6,NA,TGTGCCAGCAGGGAGGGAGGGGCAACAAATTCACCCCTCCACTTT,CASREGGATNSPLHF
TRBV19,NA,TRBJ1-5,TRBD1,TGTGCCAGCACAGGGGGCTGGGGTCAGCCCCAGCATTTT,CASTGGWGQPQHF
TRBV28,NA,TRBJ1-2,TRBD1,TGTGCCAGCAGTAACAGGGGGCCCAGTAACTATGGCTACACCTTC,CASSNRGPSNYGYTF
TRBV5-6,NA,TRBJ1-6,NA,TGTGCCAGCAGCCACGGGGGAAATTCACCCCTCCACTTT,CASSHGGNSPLHF
TRBV3-1/TRBV3-2,NA,TRBJ2-5,NA,TGTGCCAGCAGCGGGGGCCAAGAGACCCAGTACTTC,CASSGGQETQYF
TRBV7-2,NA,TRBJ2-3,TRBD2,TGTGCCAGCAGACCTGGACTAGGTGGCACAGATACGCAGTATTTT,CASRPGLGGTDTQYF
TRBV20-1,NA,TRBJ2-5,NA,TGCAGTGCTAGTTCAGGGGACCTCAAAGAGACCCAGTACTTC,CSASSGDLKETQYF
TRBV6-5,once,TRBJ2-7,NA,TGTGCCAGCAGCCGGGGACAAGGGAGGAGTGAGCAGTACTTC,CASSRGQGRSEQYF
TRBV5-8,NA,TRBJ1-6,TRBD1,TGTGCCAGCAGTCGTGGACAGGATAATTCACCCCTCCACTTT,CASSRGQDNSPLHF
TRBV2,NA,TRBJ1-4,NA,TGTGCCAGCAGTGAAGGTTTCGGGACTGGAGGAAAACTGTTTTTT,CASSEGFGTGGKLFF
TRBV9,once,TRBJ2-5,NA,TGTGCCAGCAGCTTCCGTATAGGGGAAGGGGAGACCCAGTACTTC,CASSFRIGEGETQYF
TRBV21-1,NA,TRBJ1-1,NA,TGTGCCAGCAGCGCCCCGCCCAGGGGAGTGAGGACTGAAGCTTTCTTT,CASSAPPRGVRTEAFF
TRBV7-9,NA,TRBJ1-6,NA,TGTGCCAGCAGCCCGGGGGAGATCCTCCACTTT,CASSPGEILHF
TRBV9,NA,TRBJ2-2,TRBD1,TGTGCCAGCAGCGGACCGGGACAGGTAACCGGGGAGCTGTTTTTT,CASSGPGQVTGELFF
TRBV10-3,NA,TRBJ1-5,NA,TGTGCCATCAGTGATGGCGGGGGCCCGAATCAGCCCCAGCATTTT,CAISDGGGPNQPQHF
TRBV19,NA,TRBJ1-1,TRBD1,TGTGCCAGTAGTAGTGTCGGGACAGGGGCAACCAACACTGAAGCTTTCTTT,CASSSVGTGATNTEAFF
TRBV5-1,once,TRBJ1-3,NA,TGCGCCAGCAGCGCACAGTGGGGGGACGGAAACACCATATATTTT,CASSAQWGDGNTIYF
TRBV27,NA,TRBJ2-1,NA,TGTGCCAGCAGTTCCCCGGGACCCCACAATGAGCAGTTCTTC,CASSSPGPHNEQFF
TRBV19,NA,TRBJ1-2,NA,TGTGCCAGTAGTACTACAGGGAGCTATGGCTACACCTTC,CASSTTGSYGYTF
TRBV7-2,once,TRBJ2-3,NA,TGTGCCAGCAGCCCACGCACAGATACGCAGTATTTT,CASSPRTDTQYF
TRBV28,NA,TRBJ1-2,NA,TGTGCCAGCAGCCCAGGACAGACCTTCGGGAGCTACACCTTC,CASSPGQTFGSYTF
TRBV3-1/TRBV3-2,NA,TRBJ2-2,NA,TGTGCCAGCAGCCAAGCGGTCGGGGAGCTGTTTTTT,CASSQAVGELFF
TRBV3-1/TRBV3-2,NA,TRBJ2-7,TRBD1,TGTGCCAGCAGCCAAGTGACAGGGGTGGCTGGCGAGCAGTACTTC,CASSQVTGVAGEQYF
TRBV11-2,NA,TRBJ1-4,NA,TGTGCCAGCAGCTTCCAACCGGGCGAAAAACTGTTTTTT,CASSFQPGEKLFF
TRBV7-2,NA,TRBJ2-2,TRBD2,TGTGCCAGCAGCTTAGTGGGCGGGGGGACCGGGGAGCTGTTTTTT,CASSLVGGGTGELFF
TRBV12-3/TRBV12-4,NA,TRBJ1-1,NA,TGTGCCAGCACCTATCAAAAGAACACTGAAGCTTTCTTT,CASTYQKNTEAFF
TRBV3-1/TRBV3-2,NA,TRBJ2-1,NA,TGTGCCAGCAGCCAATCTGCACAGTCGGTGGATGAGCAGTTCTTC,CASSQSAQSVDEQFF